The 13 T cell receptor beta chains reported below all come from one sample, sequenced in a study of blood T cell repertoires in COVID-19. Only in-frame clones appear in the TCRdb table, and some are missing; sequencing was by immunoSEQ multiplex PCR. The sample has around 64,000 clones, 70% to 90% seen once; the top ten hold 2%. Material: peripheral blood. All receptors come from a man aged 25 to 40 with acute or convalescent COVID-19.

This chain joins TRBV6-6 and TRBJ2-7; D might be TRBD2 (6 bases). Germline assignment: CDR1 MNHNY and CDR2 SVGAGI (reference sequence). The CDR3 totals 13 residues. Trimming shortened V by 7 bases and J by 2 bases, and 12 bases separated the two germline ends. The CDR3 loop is CASNGGITYEQYF. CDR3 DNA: TGTGCCAGCAACGGCGGGATAACCTACGAGCAGTACTTC.

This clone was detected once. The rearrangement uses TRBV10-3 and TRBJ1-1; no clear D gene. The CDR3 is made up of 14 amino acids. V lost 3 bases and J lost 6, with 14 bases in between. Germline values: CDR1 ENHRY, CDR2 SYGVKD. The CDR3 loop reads CAISEEGGRAEAFF. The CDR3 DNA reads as TGTGCCATCAGTGAAGAGGGCGGGAGGGCTGAAGCTTTCTTT.

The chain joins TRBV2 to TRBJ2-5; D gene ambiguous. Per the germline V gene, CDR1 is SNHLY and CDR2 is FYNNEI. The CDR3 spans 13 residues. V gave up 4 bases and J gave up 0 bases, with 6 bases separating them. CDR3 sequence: CASSVEYQETQYF. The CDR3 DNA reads TGTGCCAGCAGTGTTGAGTACCAAGAGACCCAGTACTTC.

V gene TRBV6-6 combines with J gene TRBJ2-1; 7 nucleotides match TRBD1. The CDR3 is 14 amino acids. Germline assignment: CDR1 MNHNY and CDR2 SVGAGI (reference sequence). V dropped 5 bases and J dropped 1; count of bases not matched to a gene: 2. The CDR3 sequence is CASSPRGSYNEQFF. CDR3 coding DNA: TGTGCCAGCAGTCCCAGGGGGTCCTACAATGAGCAGTTCTTC.

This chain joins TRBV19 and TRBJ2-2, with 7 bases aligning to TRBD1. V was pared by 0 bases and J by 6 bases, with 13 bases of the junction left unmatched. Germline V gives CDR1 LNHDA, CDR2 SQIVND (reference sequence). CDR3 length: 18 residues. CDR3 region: CASSIDFEGAGMAGELFF. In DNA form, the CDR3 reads TGTGCCAGTAGTATAGATTTTGAGGGGGCTGGTATGGCCGGGGAGCTGTTTTTT.

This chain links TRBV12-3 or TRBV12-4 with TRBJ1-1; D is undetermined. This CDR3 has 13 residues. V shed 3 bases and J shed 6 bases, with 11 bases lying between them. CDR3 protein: CASSFVRESEAFF. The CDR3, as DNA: TGTGCCAGCAGTTTCGTGAGGGAGTCTGAAGCTTTCTTT.

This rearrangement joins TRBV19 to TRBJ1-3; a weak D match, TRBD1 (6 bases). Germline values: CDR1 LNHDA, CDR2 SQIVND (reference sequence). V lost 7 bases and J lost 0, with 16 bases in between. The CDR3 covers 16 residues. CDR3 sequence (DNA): TGTGCCAGTACCATGACAGGAGCGTACTCTGGAAACACCATATATTTT. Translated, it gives CASTMTGAYSGNTIYF.

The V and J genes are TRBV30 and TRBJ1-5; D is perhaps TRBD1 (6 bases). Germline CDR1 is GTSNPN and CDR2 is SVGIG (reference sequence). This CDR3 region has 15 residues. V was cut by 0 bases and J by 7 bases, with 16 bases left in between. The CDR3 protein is CAWSVQGKRDQPQHF. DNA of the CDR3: TGTGCCTGGAGTGTACAGGGAAAAAGAGACCAGCCCCAGCATTTT.

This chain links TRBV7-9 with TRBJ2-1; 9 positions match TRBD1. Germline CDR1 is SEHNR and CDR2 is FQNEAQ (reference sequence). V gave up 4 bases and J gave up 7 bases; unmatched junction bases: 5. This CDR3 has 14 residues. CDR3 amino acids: CASSWGQGENEQFF. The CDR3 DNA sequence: TGTGCCAGCAGCTGGGGACAGGGTGAGAATGAGCAGTTCTTC.

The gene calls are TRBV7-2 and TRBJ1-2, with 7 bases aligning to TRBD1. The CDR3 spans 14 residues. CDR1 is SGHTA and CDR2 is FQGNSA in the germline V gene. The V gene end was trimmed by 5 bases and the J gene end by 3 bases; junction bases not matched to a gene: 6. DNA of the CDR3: TGTGCCAGCAGCGCCGGGACAGATTACTATGGCTACACCTTC. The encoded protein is CASSAGTDYYGYTF.

In nucleotides, the CDR3 is TGCAGTGCTAGTGTAGCCAGGGAAGGAAATCAGCCCCAGCATTTT. Its protein is CSASVAREGNQPQHF. The V call is TRBV20-1, the J call TRBJ1-5; perhaps TRBD1 as D (5 bases). This CDR3 spans 15 amino acids. CDR1 DFQATT and CDR2 SNEGSKA come from the germline V gene (reference sequence). V was cut by 3 bases and J by 4 bases, with 16 bases left in between.

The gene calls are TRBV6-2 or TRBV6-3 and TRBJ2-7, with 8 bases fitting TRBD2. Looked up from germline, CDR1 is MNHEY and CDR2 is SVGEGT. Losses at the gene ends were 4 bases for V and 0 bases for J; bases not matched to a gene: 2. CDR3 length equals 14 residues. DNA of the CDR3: TGTGCCAGCAGTTTAAGCGGGAGCTCCTACGAGCAGTACGTC. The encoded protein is CASSLSGSSYEQYV.

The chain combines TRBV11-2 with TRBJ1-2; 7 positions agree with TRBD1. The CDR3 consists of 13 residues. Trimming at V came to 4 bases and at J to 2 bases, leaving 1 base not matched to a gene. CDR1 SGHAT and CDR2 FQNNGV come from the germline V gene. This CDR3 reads CASSSGQNYGYTF. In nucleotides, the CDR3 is TGTGCCAGCAGCTCGGGACAGAACTATGGCTACACCTTC.